The T cell receptor (beta chain) under discussion was sequenced for a study of human T cells and chemical hapten exposure. About the study: DPC at 2% was the sensitizing agent, placed on around 2 cm by around 2 cm of upper inner arm skin. Affected patients, primarily female, had alopecia areata, totalis or universalis. For the approximately 25-week duration of the study, patients were given weekly doses of diphenylcyclopropenone on the scalp.

Noted time point: patch test 3, about 24 weeks after DPC sensitization. Treatment denoted: therapeutic diphenylcyclopropenone sensitization with weekly scalp DPC. Unique molecular identifiers were attached to individual cDNA molecules during library preparation. TCRdb analysed the RACE reads with MiXCR anew, one entry per CDR3 protein. The data contain around 200,000 distinct CDR3 sequences, under 25% of them singletons. The length of the CDR3 is 14 residues. CDR1 SGHRS and CDR2 YFSETQ come from the germline V gene. Trimming took 2 bases from V and 3 from J, leaving 11 bases between them. The sequence was collected from a woman aged 40 to 49 with alopecia areata. Some clones in this sample may be carry-over from other donors' samples. This chain connects TRBV5-1 to TRBJ2-5; D gene ambiguous. Sequencing was performed on whole blood, taken in connection with sensitization to the hapten diphenylcyclopropenone (DPC). DNA for the CDR3: TGCGCCAGCAGCTTTCTAATAAGCGAAGAGACCCAGTACTTC. This gives the protein CASSFLISEETQYF.